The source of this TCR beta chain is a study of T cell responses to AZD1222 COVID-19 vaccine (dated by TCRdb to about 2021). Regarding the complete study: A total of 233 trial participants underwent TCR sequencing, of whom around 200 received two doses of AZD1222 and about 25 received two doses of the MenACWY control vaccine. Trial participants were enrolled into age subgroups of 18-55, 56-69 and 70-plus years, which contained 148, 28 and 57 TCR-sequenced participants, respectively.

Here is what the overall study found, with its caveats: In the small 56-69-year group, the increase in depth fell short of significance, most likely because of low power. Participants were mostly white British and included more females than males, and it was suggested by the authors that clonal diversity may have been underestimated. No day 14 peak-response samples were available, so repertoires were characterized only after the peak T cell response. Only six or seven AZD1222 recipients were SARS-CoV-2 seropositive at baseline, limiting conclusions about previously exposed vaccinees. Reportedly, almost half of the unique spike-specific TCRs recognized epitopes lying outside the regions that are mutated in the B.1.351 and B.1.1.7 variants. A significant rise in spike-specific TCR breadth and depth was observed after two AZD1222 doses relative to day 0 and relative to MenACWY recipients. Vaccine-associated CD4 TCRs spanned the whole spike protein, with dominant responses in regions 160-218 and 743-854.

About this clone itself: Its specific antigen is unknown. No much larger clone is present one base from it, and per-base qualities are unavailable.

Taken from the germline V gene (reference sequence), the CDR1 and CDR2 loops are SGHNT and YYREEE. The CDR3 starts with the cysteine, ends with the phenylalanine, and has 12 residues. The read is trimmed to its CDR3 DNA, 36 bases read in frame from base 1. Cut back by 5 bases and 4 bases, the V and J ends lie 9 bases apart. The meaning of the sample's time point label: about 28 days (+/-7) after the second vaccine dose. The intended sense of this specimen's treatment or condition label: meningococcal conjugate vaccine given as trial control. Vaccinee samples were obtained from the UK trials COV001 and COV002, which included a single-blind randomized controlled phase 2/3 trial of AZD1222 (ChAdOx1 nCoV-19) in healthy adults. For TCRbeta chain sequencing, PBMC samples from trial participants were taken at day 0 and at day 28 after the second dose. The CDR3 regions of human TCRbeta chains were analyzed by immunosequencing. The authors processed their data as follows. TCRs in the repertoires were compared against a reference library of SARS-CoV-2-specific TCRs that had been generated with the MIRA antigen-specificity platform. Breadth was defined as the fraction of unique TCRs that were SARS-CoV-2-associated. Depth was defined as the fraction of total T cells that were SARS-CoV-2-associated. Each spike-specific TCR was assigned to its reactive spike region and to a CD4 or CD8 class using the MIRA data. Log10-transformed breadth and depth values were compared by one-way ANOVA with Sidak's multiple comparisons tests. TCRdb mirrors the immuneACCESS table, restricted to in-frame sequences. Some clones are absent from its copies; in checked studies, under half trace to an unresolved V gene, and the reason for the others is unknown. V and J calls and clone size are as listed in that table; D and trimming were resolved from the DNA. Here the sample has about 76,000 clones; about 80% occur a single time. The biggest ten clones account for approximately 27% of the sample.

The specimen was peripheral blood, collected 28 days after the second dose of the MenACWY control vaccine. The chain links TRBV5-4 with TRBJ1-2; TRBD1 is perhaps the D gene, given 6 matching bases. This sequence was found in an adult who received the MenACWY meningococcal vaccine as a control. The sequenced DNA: TGTGCCAGCAGGGACAGTTTCTATGGCTACACCTTC. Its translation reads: CASRDSFYGYTF.